Below are 18 T cell receptor beta chains sequenced from a single sample in a study of shared clonotypes between healthy human individuals. Profiled with immunoSEQ multiplex PCR; TCRdb holds only in-frame clones, not every one. The sample consists of around 2.5 million clones, 93% of them appearing once. The sample taken for sequencing was naive CD4+ T cells from PBMCs. Subset meaning: CD45RA+ positively selected. The receptor set was obtained from a young man in good health. Some clones in this sample may be carry-over from other donors' samples.

The chain carries TRBV10-1 and TRBJ1-1; 9 positions agree with TRBD1. After removal of 9 bases from V and 5 bases from J, the junction contained 16 bases not matched to a gene. Germline-derived CDR1 and CDR2 are WNHNN and SYGVQD (reference sequence). This CDR3 contains 16 residues. The CDR3 loop is CARYRDRDCLGTEAFF. The CDR3 DNA reads as TGCGCCAGATACCGGGACAGGGACTGCCTGGGTACTGAAGCTTTCTTT.

A note on this clone: Other DNA sequences in this sample translate to the same CDR3. V usage is TRBV28 and J usage is TRBJ2-7, with 10 nucleotides matching TRBD1. Germline loops: CDR1 MDHEN, CDR2 SYDVKM. The CDR3 sequence is 14 residues long. The ends lost 4 bases at V and 3 bases at J; junction bases unmatched: 3. The CDR3 DNA is TGTGCCAGCAGTTCCAGGGACAGGGGCTACGAGCAGTACTTC. Translated, it gives CASSSRDRGYEQYF.

This sequence joins TRBV4-2 and TRBJ1-5; D is possibly TRBD1 (5 bases). The CDR3 is 15 residues long. The V and J ends lost 0 bases and 6 bases respectively, with 12 bases between them. Germline V gives CDR1 LGHNA, CDR2 YNFKEQ. This CDR3 is CASSQDRERGQPQHF. For the CDR3, the DNA is TGTGCCAGCAGCCAAGATAGGGAGAGGGGTCAGCCCCAGCATTTT.

This rearrangement joins TRBV28 to TRBJ1-4; 8 positions agree with TRBD1. Germline values: CDR1 MDHEN, CDR2 SYDVKM. The V segment lost 6 bases and the J segment 8 bases; nucleotides outside the gene matches: 11. The CDR3 consists of 15 residues. The CDR3 loop is CASRSGTGASEKLFF. The CDR3 nucleotides are TGTGCCAGCAGATCCGGGACAGGAGCTTCGGAAAAACTGTTTTTT.

The gene calls are TRBV5-1 and TRBJ2-3, with 11 bases aligning to TRBD2. V trimming: 6 bases; J trimming: 6 bases; junction bases outside the gene matches: 12. Per the germline V gene, CDR1 is SGHRS and CDR2 is YFSETQ. The CDR3 extends over 16 amino acids. CDR3 nucleotide sequence: TGCGCCAGCATCCTGGGGGGTAGCGGGAGGGCCGATACGCAGTATTTT. This translates into CASILGGSGRADTQYF.

J is TRBJ2-1 and V is TRBV10-2, with a weak D call TRBD1 (6 bases). The germline V and J ends were trimmed by 8 bases and 4 bases, with 12 bases remaining between them. This CDR3 spans 13 amino acids. CDR1 and CDR2 from the germline V gene are WSHSY and SAAADI. CDR3 coding DNA: TGCGCCAGCCTATGGACAGCATACAATGAGCAGTTCTTC. This sequence encodes CASLWTAYNEQFF.

The genes are TRBV6-5 and TRBJ1-5; unclear D gene. CDR3 length: 14 residues. V lost 2 bases, J lost 4 bases, and 9 bases lay in between. The germline gives CDR1 MNHEY, CDR2 SVGAGI. The CDR3 loop reads CASSYAGRNQPQHF. CDR3 DNA: TGTGCCAGCAGTTACGCAGGTCGGAATCAGCCCCAGCATTTT.

Remarks on this clone: Distinct nucleotide sequences in the sample also encode this CDR3. J is TRBJ1-3 and V is TRBV11-3, with D hard to call. This CDR3 has 15 amino acids. V lost 1 base and J 0 bases, leaving 7 bases between the germline ends. Germline V lookup: CDR1 SGHNT, CDR2 YENEEA. The CDR3 sequence is CASSLGGSSGNTIYF. CDR3 bases: TGTGCCAGCAGCTTAGGTGGCAGCTCTGGAAACACCATATATTTT.

The chain joins TRBV6-1 to TRBJ2-2; D might be TRBD1 (6 bases). Germline CDR1 MNHNS, CDR2 SASEGT. Trimming removed 11 bases at V and 0 bases at J, with 10 bases between. The CDR3 has 13 amino acids. CDR3 nucleotides: TGTGCCGGGGACAAGGCGAACACCGGGGAGCTGTTTTTT. Its protein is CAGDKANTGELFF.

The chain recombines TRBV7-2 with TRBJ2-5, with 7 bases matching TRBD2. The CDR3 covers 14 residues. The V gene end was trimmed by 3 bases and the J gene end by 5 bases; junction bases not matched to a gene: 6. CDR1 SGHTA and CDR2 FQGNSA come from the germline V gene. CDR3 sequence reads: CASSFAGVAETQYF. CDR3 coding DNA: TGTGCCAGCAGCTTTGCGGGAGTAGCGGAGACCCAGTACTTC.

This clone occurred once. The chain is built from TRBV29-1 and TRBJ2-1; TRBD1 agrees at 9 bases. Trimming cost V 6 bases and J 16 bases; bases outside gene matches: 10. The CDR3 sequence is 11 residues long. Germline lookup yields CDR1 SQVTM and CDR2 ANQGSEA. This CDR3 reads CSVSEGTGKFF. In DNA form, the CDR3 reads TGCAGCGTCTCAGAGGGGACAGGGAAATTCTTC.

The chain combines TRBV27 with TRBJ2-7; weak D call: TRBD2 (6 bases). CDR1 is MNHEY, CDR2 SMNVEV, per germline (reference sequence). Trimming cost V 5 bases and J 2 bases, with 13 bases left between them. The CDR3 extends over 14 amino acids. DNA of the CDR3: TGTGCCAGCAGTAGACTAGTGGGCACCTACGAGCAGTACTTC. Protein product: CASSRLVGTYEQYF.

A note on this clone: Other nucleotide sequences in the sample specify the same CDR3. The genes are TRBV18 and TRBJ1-4; D not certain. Germline CDR1 KGHSH, CDR2 LQKENI. The CDR3 runs 15 residues. V lost 0 bases and J lost 0, with 5 bases in between. DNA for the CDR3: TGTGCCAGCTCACCACCAGCAGCAACTAATGAAAAACTGTTTTTT. Its protein product is CASSPPAATNEKLFF.

The V gene is TRBV5-1, the J gene TRBJ2-2; D not resolved. The CDR3 has 15 residues. Germline V gene data show CDR1 as SGHRS and CDR2 as YFSETQ. Trimming cost V 1 base and J 4 bases, with 11 bases left between them. In nucleotides, the CDR3 is TGCGCCAGCAGCTTGACAAGGGCGAGCACCGGGGAGCTGTTTTTT. This sequence encodes CASSLTRASTGELFF.

This rearrangement joins TRBV5-1 to TRBJ2-1, with D possibly matching TRBD2 (6 bases). This CDR3 is 14 amino acids long. V shed 4 bases and J shed 3 bases, with 11 bases lying between them. Germline lookup yields CDR1 SGHRS and CDR2 YFSETQ. In DNA form, the CDR3 reads TGCGCCAGCAGCAAGGACTATATCTACAATGAGCAGTTCTTC. Residues: CASSKDYIYNEQFF.

The chain carries TRBV5-1 and TRBJ2-1; 8 positions match TRBD2. This CDR3 has 14 amino acids. The germline gives CDR1 SGHRS, CDR2 YFSETQ. V shed 8 bases, J shed 2 bases, and the junction held 6 bases outside the gene matches. The CDR3 nucleotides are TGCGCCAGTACAAAGGGACTAGCCTACAATGAGCAGTTCTTC. As protein: CASTKGLAYNEQFF.

This clone was counted a single time. This chain connects TRBV7-2 to TRBJ1-5; TRBD1 is a possible D gene (6 bases). Per the germline V gene, CDR1 is SGHTA and CDR2 is FQGNSA. The CDR3 length is 14 residues. V was shortened by 5 bases and J by 6 bases, with 14 bases between the two germline ends. Here the CDR3 reads CASSIQGFGQPQHF. The CDR3 DNA sequence: TGTGCCAGCAGCATCCAGGGGTTTGGTCAGCCCCAGCATTTT.

The V call is TRBV5-6, the J call TRBJ2-6; D unresolved. The CDR3 consists of 15 residues. The V end was cut by 3 bases, the J end by 0 bases, with 7 bases between. Germline values: CDR1 SGHDT, CDR2 YYEEEE. CDR3 in amino acids: CASSWDTSGANVLTF. CDR3 DNA sequence: TGTGCCAGCAGCTGGGATACCTCTGGGGCCAACGTCCTGACTTTC.